One TCR beta chain is described in this entry. From germline, CDR1 is SGHNT and CDR2 YYREEE (reference sequence). The CDR3 consists of 16 residues. V lost 0 bases to trimming and J lost 1 base, with 13 bases between them. This entry is derived from a study of blood T cell repertoires in COVID-19. Libraries were prepared by immunoSEQ multiplex PCR; TCRdb keeps only in-frame clonotypes and omits some of them. Of about 120,000 clones in the sample, about nine tenths were seen once. Sequences were obtained from peripheral blood. The chain links TRBV5-4 to TRBJ1-1, with D unresolved. The clonotype comes from a man aged 35-49 years with acute or convalescent COVID-19. This CDR3 reads CASSLGLVAGNTEAFF. In DNA, the CDR3 is TGTGCCAGCAGCTTGGGACTCGTGGCTGGGAACACTGAAGCTTTCTTT.